This T cell receptor beta chain was recorded in a study of blood T cell repertoires in COVID-19. Whole-study context: From the United States, Italy and Spain came samples of acute and convalescent COVID-19. PBMCs, B-cell-depleted T cells, or T cells provided the cDNA or gDNA that made up the material.

Germline V lookup: CDR1 MNHEY, CDR2 SMNVEV (reference sequence). The CDR3 is 20 amino acids. The ends lost 5 bases at V and 0 bases at J; junction bases unmatched: 11. In the authors' methods: How many nucleated cells were present was estimated from reference gene primer amplification. Only in-frame clones appear in the TCRdb table, and some are missing; sequencing was by immunoSEQ multiplex PCR. That table supplies the V and J calls and clone size; D and trimming were determined from the DNA. Of 200,000 to 250,000 clones listed, roughly 75% are singletons. The origin of this receptor is a woman aged 70 to 79 with acute or convalescent COVID-19. The J gene is TRBJ2-1, the V gene TRBV27, with 15 bases aligning to TRBD2. The specimen was peripheral blood. The CDR3 DNA follows: TGTGCCAGCAGTCCTAGCCCCCGGACTAGCGGGAGGGCCTCCTACAATGAGCAGTTCTTC. As protein: CASSPSPRTSGRASYNEQFF.